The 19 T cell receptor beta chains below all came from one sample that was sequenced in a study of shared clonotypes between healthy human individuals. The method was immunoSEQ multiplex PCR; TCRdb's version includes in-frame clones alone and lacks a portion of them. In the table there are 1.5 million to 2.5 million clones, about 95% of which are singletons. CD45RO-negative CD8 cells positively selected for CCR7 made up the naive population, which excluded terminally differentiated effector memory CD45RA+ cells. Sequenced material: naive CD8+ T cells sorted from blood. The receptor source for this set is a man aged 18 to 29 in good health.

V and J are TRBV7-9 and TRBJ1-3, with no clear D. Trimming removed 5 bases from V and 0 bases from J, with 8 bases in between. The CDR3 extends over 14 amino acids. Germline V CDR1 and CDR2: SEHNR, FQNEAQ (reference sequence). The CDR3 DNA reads TGTGCCAGCAGCGCCCCACACTCTGGAAACACCATATATTTT. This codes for CASSAPHSGNTIYF.

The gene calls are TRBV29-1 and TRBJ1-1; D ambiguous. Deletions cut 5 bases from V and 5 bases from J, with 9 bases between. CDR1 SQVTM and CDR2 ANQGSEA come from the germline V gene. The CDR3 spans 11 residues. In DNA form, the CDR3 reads TGCAGCGTTAACGCTGCGACTGAAGCTTTCTTT. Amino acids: CSVNAATEAFF.

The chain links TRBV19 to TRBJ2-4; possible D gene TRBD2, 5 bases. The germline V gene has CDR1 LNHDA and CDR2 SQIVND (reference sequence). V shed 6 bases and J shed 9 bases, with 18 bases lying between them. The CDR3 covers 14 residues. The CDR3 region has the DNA TGTGCCAGTAGCCCCGGCGAGGGCCCAGGCATTCAGTACTTC. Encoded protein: CASSPGEGPGIQYF.

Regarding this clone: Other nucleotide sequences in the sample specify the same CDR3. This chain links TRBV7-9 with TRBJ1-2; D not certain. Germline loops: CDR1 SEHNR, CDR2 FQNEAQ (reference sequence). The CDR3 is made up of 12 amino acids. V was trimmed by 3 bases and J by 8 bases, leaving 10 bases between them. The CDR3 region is CASSFGPGGYTF. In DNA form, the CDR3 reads TGTGCCAGCAGCTTCGGGCCCGGGGGCTACACCTTC.

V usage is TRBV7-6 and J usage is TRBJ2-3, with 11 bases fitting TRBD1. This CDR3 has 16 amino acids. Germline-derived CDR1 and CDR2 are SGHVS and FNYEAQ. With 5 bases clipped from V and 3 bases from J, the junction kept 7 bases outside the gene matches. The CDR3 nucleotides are TGTGCCAGCAGCACTCGGACAGGGGGCATTACAGATACGCAGTATTTT. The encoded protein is CASSTRTGGITDTQYF.

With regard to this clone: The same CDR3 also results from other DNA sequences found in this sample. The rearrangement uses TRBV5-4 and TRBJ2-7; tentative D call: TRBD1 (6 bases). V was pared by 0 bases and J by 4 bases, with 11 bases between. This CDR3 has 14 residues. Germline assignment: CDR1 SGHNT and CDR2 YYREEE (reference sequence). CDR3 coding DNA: TGTGCCAGCAGCTTGGGGGGACAACCTTACGAGCAGTACTTC. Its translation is CASSLGGQPYEQYF.

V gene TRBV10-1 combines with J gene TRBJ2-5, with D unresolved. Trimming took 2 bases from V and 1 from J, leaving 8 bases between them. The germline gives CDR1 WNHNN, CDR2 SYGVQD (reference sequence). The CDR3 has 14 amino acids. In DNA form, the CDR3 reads TGCGCCAGCAGTGAGCAGCCAACCCAAGAGACCCAGTACTTC. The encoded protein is CASSEQPTQETQYF.

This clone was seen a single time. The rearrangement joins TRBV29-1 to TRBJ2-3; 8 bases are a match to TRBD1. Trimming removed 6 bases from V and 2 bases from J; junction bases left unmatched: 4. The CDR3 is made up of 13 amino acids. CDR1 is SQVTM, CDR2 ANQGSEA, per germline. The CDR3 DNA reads TGCAGCGTCCAGGACAGGGCCACAGATACGCAGTATTTT. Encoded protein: CSVQDRATDTQYF.

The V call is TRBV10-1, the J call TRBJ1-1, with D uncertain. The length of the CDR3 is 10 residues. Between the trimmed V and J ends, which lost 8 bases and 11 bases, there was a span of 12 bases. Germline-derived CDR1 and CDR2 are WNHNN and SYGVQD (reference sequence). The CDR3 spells CASAAGVAFF. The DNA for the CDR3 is TGCGCCAGCGCGGCAGGAGTGGCTTTCTTT.

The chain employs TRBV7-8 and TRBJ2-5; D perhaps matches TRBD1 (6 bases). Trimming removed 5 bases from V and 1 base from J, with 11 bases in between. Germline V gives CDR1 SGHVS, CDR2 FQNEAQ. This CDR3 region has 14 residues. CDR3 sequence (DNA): TGTGCCAGCAGCCCCCAGGGGCCCCAAGAGACCCAGTACTTC. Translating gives CASSPQGPQETQYF. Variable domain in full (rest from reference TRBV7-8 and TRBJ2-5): GAGVSQSPRYKVAKRGQDVALRCDPISGHVSLFWYQQALGQGPEFLTYFQNEAQLDKSGLPSDRFFAERPEGSVSTLKIQRTQQEDSAVYLCASSPQGPQETQYFGPGTRLLVL.

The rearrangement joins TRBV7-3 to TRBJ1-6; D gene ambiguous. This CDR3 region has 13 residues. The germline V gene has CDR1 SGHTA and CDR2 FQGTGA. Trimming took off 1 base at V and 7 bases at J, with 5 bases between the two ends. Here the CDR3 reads CASSLSGNSPLHF. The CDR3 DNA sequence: TGTGCCAGCAGCTTAAGTGGCAATTCACCCCTCCACTTT.

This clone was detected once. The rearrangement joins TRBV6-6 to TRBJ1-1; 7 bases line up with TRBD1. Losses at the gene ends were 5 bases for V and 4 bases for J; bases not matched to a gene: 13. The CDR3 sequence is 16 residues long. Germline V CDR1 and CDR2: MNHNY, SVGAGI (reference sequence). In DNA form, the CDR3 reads TGTGCCAGCAGTCTAGTCCCGACAGGGTTTCCCACTGAAGCTTTCTTT. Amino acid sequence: CASSLVPTGFPTEAFF.

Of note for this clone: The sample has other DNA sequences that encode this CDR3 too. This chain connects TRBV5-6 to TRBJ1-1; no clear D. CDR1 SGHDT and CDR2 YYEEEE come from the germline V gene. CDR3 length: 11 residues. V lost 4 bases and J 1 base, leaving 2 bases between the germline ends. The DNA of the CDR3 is TGTGCCAGCAGCACGAACACTGAAGCTTTCTTT. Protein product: CASSTNTEAFF.

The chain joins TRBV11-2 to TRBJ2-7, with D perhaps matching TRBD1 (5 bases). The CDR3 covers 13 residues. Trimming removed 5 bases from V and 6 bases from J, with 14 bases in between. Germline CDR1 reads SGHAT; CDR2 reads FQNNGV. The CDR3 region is CASSHEPGLEQYF. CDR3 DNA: TGTGCCAGCAGCCACGAGCCAGGGCTCGAGCAGTACTTC.

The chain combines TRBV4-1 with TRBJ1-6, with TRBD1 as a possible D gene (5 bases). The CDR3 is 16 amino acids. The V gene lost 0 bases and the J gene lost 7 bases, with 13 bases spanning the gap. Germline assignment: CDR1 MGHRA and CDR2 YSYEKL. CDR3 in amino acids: CASSQDTRVVNSPLHF. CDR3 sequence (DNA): TGCGCCAGCAGCCAAGATACCAGGGTGGTAAATTCACCCCTCCACTTT.

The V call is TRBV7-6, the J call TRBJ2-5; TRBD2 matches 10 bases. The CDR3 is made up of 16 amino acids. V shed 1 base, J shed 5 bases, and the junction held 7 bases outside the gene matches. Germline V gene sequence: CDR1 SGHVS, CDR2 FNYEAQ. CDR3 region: CASSLGSGRAGETQYF. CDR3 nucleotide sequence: TGTGCCAGCAGCTTAGGGAGCGGGAGGGCCGGGGAGACCCAGTACTTC.

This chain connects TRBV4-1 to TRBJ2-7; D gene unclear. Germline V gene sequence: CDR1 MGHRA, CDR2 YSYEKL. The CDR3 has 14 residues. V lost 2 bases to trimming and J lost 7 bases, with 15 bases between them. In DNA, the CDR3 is TGCGCCAGCAGCCAATTTAACGGCGTTGGAGAGCAGTACTTC. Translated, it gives CASSQFNGVGEQYF.

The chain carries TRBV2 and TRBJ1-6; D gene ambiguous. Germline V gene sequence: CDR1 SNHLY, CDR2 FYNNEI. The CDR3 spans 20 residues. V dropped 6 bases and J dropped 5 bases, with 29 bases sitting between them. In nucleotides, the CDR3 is TGTGCCAGCAGGGTCGTTCGGGGAGGCCAAAGCTTACGTCATAATTCACCCCTCCACTTT. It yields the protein CASRVVRGGQSLRHNSPLHF.

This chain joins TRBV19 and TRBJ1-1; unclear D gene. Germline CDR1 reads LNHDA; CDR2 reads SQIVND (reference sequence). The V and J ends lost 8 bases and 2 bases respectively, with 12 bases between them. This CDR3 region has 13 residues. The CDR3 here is CASRVDLNTEAFF. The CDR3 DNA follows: TGTGCCAGTCGGGTGGACCTCAACACTGAAGCTTTCTTT.